Listed below are T cell receptor beta chains from one sample, sequenced in a study of brain T cells in children with intractable seizures. Profiling relied on immunoSEQ multiplex PCR, and the TCRdb table lists in-frame clones only, not all of them. The table has approximately 41,000 clones, 80% to 95% seen once; the top ten hold 5% to 6.5%. The material sequenced was peripheral blood, taken at surgery. The receptors derive from a girl aged 2-10 years with tuberous sclerosis and intractable seizures. Both conserved end residues are part of each CDR3. The order of the fields is clone size, V gene, J gene, D gene, CDR3 DNA, CDR3 protein. The D gene is left open where the match is weak. A row's size may be missing; if present it is once, few, many or a size class.

NA,TRBV9,TRBJ2-1,NA,TGTGCCAGCAGCAAAAGGGCAGAAACTGGTTGGCCCTACAATGAGCAGTTCTTC,CASSKRAETGWPYNEQFF
NA,TRBV30,TRBJ1-2,NA,TGTGCCTGGATCCCTTCCGAAGATCGGTACTATGGCTACACCTTC,CAWIPSEDRYYGYTF
NA,TRBV2,TRBJ1-1,NA,TGTGCCAGCAGTGTATTGCGGCGGACGAACACTGAAGCTTTCTTT,CASSVLRRTNTEAFF
NA,TRBV19,TRBJ1-1,NA,TGTGCCAGTAGTGTGGGCAGTGACACTGAAGCTTTCTTT,CASSVGSDTEAFF
once,TRBV3-1/TRBV3-2,TRBJ1-6,TRBD1,TGTGCCAGCAGCCAAGAATCCAAGACAGGGGGCAGCCAAGGGTATTCACCCCTCCACTTT,CASSQESKTGGSQGYSPLHF
NA,TRBV7-6,TRBJ2-2,NA,TGTGCCAGCAGCTTAGAGGGATCATTCCAGGGGAACACCGGGGAGCTGTTTTTT,CASSLEGSFQGNTGELFF
NA,TRBV3-1/TRBV3-2,TRBJ1-2,TRBD1,TGTGCCAGCAGCCCACCGGGACAGGGTCTAGCAGGCTACACCTTC,CASSPPGQGLAGYTF
NA,TRBV29-1,TRBJ1-1,TRBD1,TGCAGCGCTGACAGGGGGCTGACTGAAGCTTTCTTT,CSADRGLTEAFF
NA,TRBV10-3,TRBJ1-6,NA,TGTGCCATCAGTGAGGAGGGCTGGAATTCACCCCTCCACTTT,CAISEEGWNSPLHF
NA,TRBV6-1,TRBJ2-3,NA,TGTGCCAGCAGTGAAAACAGGGATACGCAGTATTTT,CASSENRDTQYF
once,TRBV15,TRBJ2-2,NA,TGTGCCACCAGCAGACAGATTGCGAACACCGGGGAGCTGTTTTTT,CATSRQIANTGELFF
NA,TRBV6-6,TRBJ1-2,NA,TGTGCCAGCAGTTTTGGACCTAACTATGGCTACACCTTC,CASSFGPNYGYTF
NA,TRBV12-5,TRBJ1-1,NA,TGTGCTAGTGGTTTGGGTAGTAATGGCGGGCTGGGGACTGAAGCTTTCTTT,CASGLGSNGGLGTEAFF
NA,TRBV9,TRBJ2-1,TRBD2,TGTGCCAGCAGCTTGGGAGGGGACAATGAGCAGTTCTTC,CASSLGGDNEQFF
NA,TRBV18,TRBJ1-2,TRBD1,TGTGCCAGCTCACCGGGGGATGGACAGGGCATCTATGGCTACACCTTC,CASSPGDGQGIYGYTF
NA,TRBV27,TRBJ1-1,NA,TGTGCCAGCAGTTTGGCAAGGGGGAACACTGAAGCTTTCTTT,CASSLARGNTEAFF
NA,TRBV28,TRBJ1-1,TRBD1,TGTGCCAGCAGTTTAGACAGGGAGAACACTGAAGCTTTCTTT,CASSLDRENTEAFF
NA,TRBV4-1,TRBJ1-4,NA,TGCGCCAGCAGCCAAGCAATACGGGATAAAGGGGAAAAACTGTTTTTT,CASSQAIRDKGEKLFF
NA,TRBV5-5,TRBJ1-2,NA,TGTGCCAGCAGCCCCCGGGACCGAGACTATGGCTACACCTTC,CASSPRDRDYGYTF
NA,TRBV7-2,TRBJ1-2,NA,TGTGCCAGCAGCTTAGACAGGGTAGGCTATGGCTACACCTTC,CASSLDRVGYGYTF
few,TRBV5-1,TRBJ1-5,NA,TGCGCCAGCAGCGGAGGACAGCCCAATCAGCCCCAGCATTTT,CASSGGQPNQPQHF
NA,TRBV24-1,TRBJ1-2,NA,TGTGCCACCAGTGTTTCAGCCAACTATGGCTACACCTTC,CATSVSANYGYTF
few,TRBV7-2,TRBJ1-2,TRBD1,TGTGCCAGCAGCCCGGGACAGGGGGCACACTATGGCTACACCTTC,CASSPGQGAHYGYTF
NA,TRBV2,TRBJ1-1,TRBD1,TGTGCCAGCATCGTAGACAGGGCAGGTGAAGCTTTCTTT,CASIVDRAGEAFF
NA,TRBV27,TRBJ1-2,TRBD1,TGTGCCAGCAGTTTCGACAGGGAACCCAACTATGGCTACACCTTC,CASSFDREPNYGYTF
once,TRBV29-1,TRBJ2-1,NA,TGCAGCGTTGTGGAATCTGTCTACAATGAGCAGTTCTTC,CSVVESVYNEQFF
NA,TRBV9,TRBJ2-3,NA,TGTGCCAGCAGCCAGAGGGGGAGGGATCGCACAGATACGCAGTATTTT,CASSQRGRDRTDTQYF
NA,TRBV10-2,TRBJ1-5,NA,TGCGCCAGCAGTGAGTCATCGGGGGTCGGCGATCAGCCCCAGCATTTT,CASSESSGVGDQPQHF
NA,TRBV7-2,TRBJ2-7,TRBD1,TGTGCCAGCAGCTTTGACAGGGGGCAGTACGAGCAGTACTTC,CASSFDRGQYEQYF
NA,TRBV19,TRBJ1-2,NA,TGTGCCAGTAGCCCCGGGGGGAACTATGGCTACACCTTC,CASSPGGNYGYTF
NA,TRBV5-1,TRBJ1-2,NA,TGCGCCAGCAGCTTGGAGTCAGGGTACAACTATGGCTACACCTTC,CASSLESGYNYGYTF
NA,TRBV6-6,TRBJ2-7,NA,TGTGCCAGCAGCCTACTAGGGACATTTTACGAGCAGTACTTC,CASSLLGTFYEQYF
NA,TRBV2,TRBJ2-5,TRBD2,TGTGCCAGCAGTGCTAGCGGGGGCCAAGAGACCCAGTACTTC,CASSASGGQETQYF
NA,TRBV29-1,TRBJ2-5,NA,TGCAGCGTTGAAGGCTGGGCCTCCCAAGAGACCCAGTACTTC,CSVEGWASQETQYF
NA,TRBV4-1,TRBJ2-3,NA,TGCGCCAGCAGCCAAGGGGGTACCAAGCGGGTAAGCACAGATACGCAGTATTTT,CASSQGGTKRVSTDTQYF
NA,TRBV20-1,TRBJ1-3,NA,TGCAGTGCTAGTTTAAACTCTGGAAACACCATATATTTT,CSASLNSGNTIYF
once,TRBV5-6,TRBJ1-5,NA,TGTGCCAGCAGCTCCCCTATCGGTAGGATCAGCCTCCATTTT,CASSSPIGRISLHF
NA,TRBV15,TRBJ1-1,NA,TGTGCCACCAGCAGAGTTCGGGTGTACACTGAAGCTTTCTTT,CATSRVRVYTEAFF
NA,TRBV5-4,TRBJ1-1,NA,TGTGCCAGCAGCCAGGACAGAAATGAAGCTTTCTTT,CASSQDRNEAFF
NA,TRBV30,TRBJ1-2,NA,TGTGCCTGGAGTTATCGGGGTGACGGCTACACCTTC,CAWSYRGDGYTF
NA,TRBV4-1,TRBJ1-2,NA,TGCGCCAGCAGCCAAGATTTCAGGGGCTACACCTTC,CASSQDFRGYTF
few,TRBV6-6,TRBJ1-1,NA,TGTGCCAGCAGTTCAGCCCCGGGGGCTGAAGCTTTCTTT,CASSSAPGAEAFF
NA,TRBV2,TRBJ2-2,NA,TGTGCCAGCCTCAATTTACCGGACACCGGGGAGCTGTTTTTT,CASLNLPDTGELFF
NA,TRBV19,TRBJ1-5,NA,TGTGCCAGTCCTTACCAGCCCCAGCATTTT,CASPYQPQHF